This entry lists 30 T cell receptor beta chains sequenced from one sample in a study of blood T cell repertoires in COVID-19. The protocol was immunoSEQ multiplex PCR, while the TCRdb copy is restricted to in-frame clones and leaves out a portion. The data show about 160,000 clones, about 85% seen once. The sequenced sample consisted of peripheral blood. The receptors derive from a human donor with acute or convalescent COVID-19. The donor label of this sample is uncertain.

This clone was seen a single time. The chain recombines TRBV6-5 with TRBJ1-1; D possibly corresponds to TRBD1 (6 bases). Between the trimmed V and J ends, which lost 5 bases and 11 bases, there was a span of 12 bases. CDR1 and CDR2 (germline): MNHEY, SVGAGI. The CDR3 consists of 11 residues. Here the CDR3 reads CASSLAGVAFF. DNA for the CDR3: TGTGCCAGCAGTCTCGCAGGGGTTGCTTTCTTT.

This chain joins TRBV7-2 and TRBJ1-5; TRBD1 might be the D (6 bases). Trimming cost V 8 bases and J 2 bases, with 13 bases left between them. The CDR3 loop spans 14 amino acids. Per the germline V gene, CDR1 is SGHTA and CDR2 is FQGNSA. This CDR3 reads CASGLRQGNQPQHF. DNA for the CDR3: TGTGCCAGCGGATTAAGACAGGGCAATCAGCCCCAGCATTTT.

In this sample, this clone turned up a few times. This chain links TRBV27 with TRBJ2-7; tentatively, D is TRBD2 (5 bases). CDR1 is MNHEY and CDR2 is SMNVEV in the germline V gene (reference sequence). V shed 1 base and J shed 5 bases, with 12 bases lying between them. The CDR3 is 14 residues long. In DNA, the CDR3 is TGTGCCAGCAGTTTATACCCCTCCGGGGACGAGCAGTACTTC. This translates into CASSLYPSGDEQYF.

The chain recombines TRBV5-1 with TRBJ2-1, with D perhaps matching TRBD2 (5 bases). Trimming stripped 0 bases from V and 8 bases from J, with 18 bases between. This CDR3 has 16 residues. Germline V gives CDR1 SGHRS, CDR2 YFSETQ. The CDR3 loop reads CASSLVTITMVDEQFF. In DNA form, the CDR3 reads TGCGCCAGCAGCTTGGTGACTATTACCATGGTCGATGAGCAGTTCTTC.

V and J are TRBV20-1 and TRBJ1-2; D is possibly TRBD1 (6 bases). This CDR3 has 14 residues. The V end lost 3 bases, the J end lost 7 bases, and 18 bases lay between the germline ends. Germline CDR1 is DFQATT and CDR2 is SNEGSKA (reference sequence). The CDR3 DNA is TGCAGTGCTAGTTCCACTCGACAGGTTTTTGGCTACACCTTC. Protein: CSASSTRQVFGYTF.

The rearrangement joins TRBV19 to TRBJ1-5; 9 nucleotides match TRBD1. This CDR3 has 15 residues. CDR1 and CDR2 from the germline V gene are LNHDA and SQIVND (reference sequence). With V trimmed by 3 bases and J by 4 bases, 4 bases remained unmatched. The CDR3 region has the DNA TGTGCCAGTAGTATGGTAGGACAGGGGAATCAGCCCCAGCATTTT. Translation gives CASSMVGQGNQPQHF.

The rearrangement links TRBV7-9 to TRBJ2-7, with D possibly TRBD2 on 5 matching bases. Between the trimmed V and J ends, which lost 5 bases and 6 bases, there was a span of 23 bases. The CDR3 has 16 residues. Germline CDR1 reads SEHNR; CDR2 reads FQNEAQ (reference sequence). CDR3 in DNA: TGTGCCAGCAGCCCGAGAGGCAGCCTCCCAAGCGGCGAGCAGTACTTC. Amino acids: CASSPRGSLPSGEQYF.

The chain carries TRBV5-1 and TRBJ1-3, with D perhaps matching TRBD1 (6 bases). This CDR3 has 15 amino acids. V dropped 4 bases and J dropped 0 bases, with 11 bases sitting between them. Germline-derived CDR1 and CDR2 are SGHRS and YFSETQ. CDR3: CASSRTGSSGNTIYF. In DNA, the CDR3 is TGCGCCAGCAGCCGTACAGGGAGCTCTGGAAACACCATATATTTT.

The CDR3 spells CASSLKTATNEKLFF. CDR3 in DNA: TGTGCCAGCTCACTGAAGACTGCAACTAATGAAAAACTGTTTTTT. The chain employs TRBV18 and TRBJ1-4; D unresolved. Germline CDR1 reads KGHSH; CDR2 reads LQKENI. The germline V and J ends were trimmed by 4 bases and 0 bases, with 9 bases remaining between them. This CDR3 is built from 15 residues.

V usage is TRBV6-6 and J usage is TRBJ1-5, with D maybe TRBD1 (5 bases). CDR1 and CDR2 from the germline V gene are MNHNY and SVGAGI (reference sequence). There are 16 residues in the CDR3. Trimming took off 7 bases at V and 1 base at J, with 17 bases between the two ends. CDR3 in DNA: TGTGCCAGCACCGACCTCAGGGTCCGGAGCAATCAGCCCCAGCATTTT. The encoded protein is CASTDLRVRSNQPQHF.

The chain uses TRBV2 and TRBJ1-2, with D unresolved. The CDR3 extends over 15 amino acids. V shed 7 bases and J shed 0 bases, with 15 bases lying between them. The germline V gene has CDR1 SNHLY and CDR2 FYNNEI. CDR3 sequence: CASTRTDNANYGYTF. The DNA of the CDR3 is TGTGCCAGCACACGAACAGACAACGCTAACTATGGCTACACCTTC. The entire variable domain, with the rest obtained from reference TRBV2 and TRBJ1-2, is as follows: EPEVTQTPSHQVTQMGQEVILRCVPISNHLYFYWYRQILGQKVEFLVSFYNNEISEKSEIFDDQFSVERPDGSNFTLKIRSTKLEDSAMYFCASTRTDNANYGYTFGSGTRLTVV.

The rearrangement links TRBV3-1 (or the pseudogene TRBV3-2) to TRBJ2-5; D possibly corresponds to TRBD1 (6 bases). Germline CDR1 LGHDT, CDR2 YNNKEL (reference sequence). The CDR3 has 15 amino acids. The V end lost 2 bases, the J end lost 5 bases, and 15 bases lay between the germline ends. Here the CDR3 DNA reads TGTGCCAGCAGCCAAAACTTTCGACAGGAGGAGACCCAGTACTTC. Amino acids: CASSQNFRQEETQYF.

The CDR3 loop reads CASSLNRGTDYSNQPQHF. CDR3 DNA sequence: TGTGCCAGCAGCCTAAACAGGGGGACAGACTATAGCAATCAGCCCCAGCATTTT. V is TRBV11-3 and J is TRBJ1-5; 8 bases are shared with TRBD1. Germline CDR1 reads SGHNT; CDR2 reads YENEEA. The CDR3 runs 18 residues. J lost 0 bases, V lost 5 bases, and 12 bases had no gene match. Full variable domain (missing parts from reference TRBV11-3 and TRBJ1-5): EAGVVQSPRYKIIEKKQPVAFWCNPISGHNTLYWYLQNLGQGPELLIRYENEEAVDDSQLPKDRFSAERLKGVDSTLKIQPAELGDSAVYLCASSLNRGTDYSNQPQHFGDGTRLSIL.

This clone appeared once. The genes are TRBV5-1 and TRBJ1-2; unclear D gene. CDR1 is SGHRS, CDR2 YFSETQ, per germline. The V end lost 0 bases, the J end lost 1 base, and 13 bases lay between the germline ends. This CDR3 is built from 16 residues. This CDR3 is CASSLAGEVGNYGYTF. The CDR3 region has the DNA TGCGCCAGCAGCTTGGCCGGGGAAGTAGGTAACTATGGCTACACCTTC.

CDR3 nucleotide sequence: TGTGCCAGCAGCCCGGGACTAGGCTCCAATGAGCAGTTCTTC. Protein sequence: CASSPGLGSNEQFF. The chain is built from TRBV7-8 and TRBJ2-1; 8 bases line up with TRBD2. The CDR3 consists of 14 residues. J lost 6 bases, V lost 5 bases, and 6 bases had no gene match. CDR1 is SGHVS, CDR2 FQNEAQ, per germline.

CDR3: CASSTQDRGGFATTEAFF. The DNA for the CDR3 is TGTGCCAGCAGCACCCAGGACAGGGGAGGGTTTGCGACCACTGAAGCTTTCTTT. The chain couples TRBV21-1 to TRBJ1-1; TRBD1, the table's D call, lacks a check against the DNA. TRBV21-1 represents a pseudogene. CDR3 length: 18 amino acids.

V and J are TRBV18 and TRBJ1-3; 7 bases match TRBD1. The V segment lost 3 bases and the J segment 4 bases; nucleotides outside the gene matches: 6. The CDR3 is made up of 15 amino acids. Germline CDR1 KGHSH, CDR2 LQKENI. The CDR3 nucleotides are TGTGCCAGCTCACCCGACAGGGCTCGCGGAAACACCATATATTTT. As protein: CASSPDRARGNTIYF.

This clone was observed once. This sequence joins TRBV10-1 and TRBJ2-2; TRBD2 is a possible D gene (6 bases). Trimming removed 1 base from V and 1 base from J, with 7 bases in between. CDR3 length: 15 residues. Per germline, CDR1 WNHNN and CDR2 SYGVQD (reference sequence). The CDR3 DNA follows: TGCGCCAGCAGTGAGTTGCGGGGGAACACCGGGGAGCTGTTTTTT. It codes for CASSELRGNTGELFF.

The V and J genes are TRBV18 and TRBJ2-1, with 9 nucleotides matching TRBD2. J lost 4 bases, V lost 3 bases, and 4 bases had no gene match. The CDR3 length is 15 residues. Looked up from germline, CDR1 is KGHSH and CDR2 is LQKENI. The DNA of the CDR3 is TGTGCCAGCTCACCGACTAGCGGATGGTACAATGAGCAGTTCTTC. Translation: CASSPTSGWYNEQFF.

The chain links TRBV6-5 to TRBJ1-6; 7 bases match TRBD1. CDR3 length: 16 amino acids. Germline CDR1 reads MNHEY; CDR2 reads SVGAGI. V lost 0 bases, J lost 3 bases, and 2 bases stayed unmatched. For the CDR3, the DNA is TGTGCCAGCAGTTACTCGGGACAGCACTATAATTCACCCCTCCACTTT. Amino acids: CASSYSGQHYNSPLHF.

This clone was detected once. This sequence joins TRBV9 and TRBJ1-5; D perhaps matches TRBD1 (6 bases). The V end was cut by 5 bases, the J end by 4 bases, with 10 bases between. This CDR3 has 13 amino acids. Per germline, CDR1 SGDLS and CDR2 YYNGEE. The CDR3 DNA follows: TGTGCCAGCAGACAGGGACTAAATCAGCCCCAGCATTTT. Encoded protein: CASRQGLNQPQHF.

V gene TRBV11-2 combines with J gene TRBJ2-2; 9 bases align to TRBD1. CDR1 is SGHAT and CDR2 is FQNNGV in the germline V gene. The CDR3 is 16 amino acids. With V trimmed by 5 bases and J by 6 bases, 10 bases remained unmatched. CDR3: CASSPGTGKFAGELFF. The DNA for the CDR3 is TGTGCCAGCAGCCCCGGGACAGGGAAGTTTGCCGGGGAGCTGTTTTTT.

This sequence joins TRBV9 and TRBJ2-5; D gene ambiguous. The length of the CDR3 is 13 residues. Germline V gene sequence: CDR1 SGDLS, CDR2 YYNGEE. The V end lost 4 bases, the J end lost 1 base, and 8 bases lay between the germline ends. The CDR3 coding sequence is TGTGCCAGCAGCCCCGGTGGCCAAGAGACCCAGTACTTC. This encodes CASSPGGQETQYF.

The chain joins TRBV7-9 to TRBJ2-7; 7 bases fit TRBD2. The CDR3 sequence is 16 residues long. V lost 3 bases to trimming and J lost 6 bases; unmatched junction nucleotides: 14. Germline V gives CDR1 SEHNR, CDR2 FQNEAQ (reference sequence). The CDR3 sequence: CASSLGSSSGAGEQYF. The CDR3, as DNA: TGTGCCAGCAGCTTGGGTTCCTCGAGCGGGGCGGGCGAGCAGTACTTC.

The chain employs TRBV6-5 and TRBJ1-5; unclear D gene. Germline assignment: CDR1 MNHEY and CDR2 SVGAGI. The CDR3 consists of 15 residues. V dropped 0 bases and J dropped 0 bases, with 6 bases sitting between them. The CDR3 DNA is TGTGCCAGCAGTTACTCGGGCCTTAGCAATCAGCCCCAGCATTTT. It encodes CASSYSGLSNQPQHF.

The chain couples TRBV4-1 to TRBJ1-6; 7 bases match TRBD1. Germline V lookup: CDR1 MGHRA, CDR2 YSYEKL. CDR3 length: 16 amino acids. After removal of 5 bases from V and 3 bases from J, the junction contained 7 bases not matched to a gene. The CDR3 loop is CASSGRDSLYNSPLHF. CDR3 nucleotides: TGCGCCAGCAGCGGAAGGGACAGCCTCTATAATTCACCCCTCCACTTT.

The chain combines TRBV27 with TRBJ1-5; 10 positions match TRBD1. The CDR3 has 14 amino acids. The junction had 5 bases not matched to a gene; V was cut back by 7 bases and J by 5 bases. Germline lookup yields CDR1 MNHEY and CDR2 SMNVEV (reference sequence). This chain's CDR3 is CASTSGQGHQPQHF. CDR3 sequence (DNA): TGTGCCAGCACCTCGGGACAGGGGCATCAGCCCCAGCATTTT.

The chain has TRBV6-5 and TRBJ1-4, with TRBD1 matching over 9 bases. From germline, CDR1 is MNHEY and CDR2 SVGAGI. The CDR3 length is 14 residues. The ends lost 5 bases at V and 8 bases at J; junction bases unmatched: 6. CDR3 in amino acids: CASSQTGGNEKLFF. CDR3 nucleotide sequence: TGTGCCAGCAGTCAAACAGGGGGCAACGAAAAACTGTTTTTT.

The CDR3 reads CASSDPGTSGGNANTGELFF. CDR3 sequence (DNA): TGCGCCAGCAGTGACCCAGGGACTAGCGGGGGGAACGCGAACACCGGGGAGCTGTTTTTT. The rearrangement joins TRBV10-1 to TRBJ2-2, with 15 bases aligning to TRBD2. Trimming cost V 3 bases and J 0 bases; bases outside gene matches: 8. This CDR3 has 20 amino acids. Per the germline V gene, CDR1 is WNHNN and CDR2 is SYGVQD (reference sequence).

The chain employs TRBV19 and TRBJ1-5; 9 bases align to TRBD1. The V gene's germline CDR1 is LNHDA and CDR2 SQIVND (reference sequence). The ends lost 5 bases at V and 7 bases at J; junction bases unmatched: 12. This CDR3 region has 16 residues. CDR3 amino acids: CASSFAQDRGGQPQHF. The CDR3 nucleotides read TGTGCCAGTAGTTTTGCTCAGGACAGGGGCGGGCAGCCCCAGCATTTT.